This paragraph covers one T cell receptor (beta chain) sequence. The target antigen is unknown. The data belong to a study of T-cell memory formation after mild COVID-19. Whole-study results and caveats: There were some responding clones in pre-infection memory, which suggested that cross-reactive memory had joined. The authors did not confirm SARS-CoV-2 specificity of second-wave clones peaking day 37.

V lost 5 bases and J lost 1, with 19 bases in between. Germline V gene data show CDR1 as SEHNR and CDR2 as FQNEAQ (reference sequence). The length of the CDR3 is 17 residues. TCRdb called the 5' RACE reads again in MiXCR, with one record for every CDR3 protein. The sample includes about 560,000 distinct CDR3 sequences, roughly 17% of them seen just once. The sample taken for sequencing was PBMCs or a T cell subset sorted from them (not recorded which). This TCR was sampled from an adult woman who had mild COVID-19 (a few samples of this study predate the infection). Cell type and time point are not known. The chain is built from TRBV7-9 and TRBJ2-3; maybe TRBD2 (5 bases). CDR3 in amino acids: CASSHTRGGIGTDTQYF. The CDR3 DNA follows: TGTGCCAGCAGCCACACTAGAGGTGGGATTGGCACAGATACGCAGTATTTT.